The next 32 T cell receptor beta chains were all read from a single sample in a study of Graves' ophthalmopathy and Graves' hyperthyroidism. From RNA, the CDR3 regions of TCR beta chains were amplified and sequenced. Second-round multiplex PCR came after a first-round RT-PCR that employed HTBI primers. TCRdb reanalysed the multiplex PCR reads using MiXCR and keeps one entry per CDR3 protein. The sample lists 150,000 to 200,000 distinct CDR3 sequences, approximately 40% seen once, with 8% to 9% in the top ten. Material for sequencing was peripheral blood. The receptors were sampled from a man in his thirties or forties with Graves' ophthalmopathy.

This clonotype has just a few counts. The chain is built from TRBV28 and TRBJ2-7; 10 nucleotides match TRBD1. This CDR3 spans 14 amino acids. V was pared by 3 bases and J by 6 bases, with 5 bases of the junction left unmatched. Germline V gives CDR1 MDHEN, CDR2 SYDVKM. The CDR3 spells CASSFGTGVGEQYF. DNA of the CDR3: TGTGCCAGCAGTTTCGGGACAGGGGTTGGCGAGCAGTACTTC. Together with reference TRBV28 and TRBJ2-7, the CDR3 gives the full variable domain: DVKVTQSSRYLVKRTGEKVFLECVQDMDHENMFWYRQDPGLGLRLIYFSYDVKMKEKGDIPEGYSVSREKKERFSLILESASTNQTSMYLCASSFGTGVGEQYFGPGTRLTVT.

This clonotype was observed a handful of times. The gene calls are TRBV7-2 and TRBJ2-5; TRBD1 or TRBD2 may be the D gene (5 bases each). The CDR3 spans 15 residues. Between the trimmed V and J ends, which lost 4 bases and 9 bases, there was a span of 21 bases. In germline, CDR1 is SGHTA, CDR2 FQGNSA. CDR3 in DNA: TGTGCCAGCAGCTCCGGAGCCTCTGGGGCGGAGGCCCAGTACTTC. Translation gives CASSSGASGAEAQYF.

This clonotype came up many times. CDR3 sequence reads: CASSFTLRHLWTQYF. Here the CDR3 DNA reads TGTGCCAGCAGCTTCACCCTAAGACACCTTTGGACCCAGTACTTC. This rearrangement joins TRBV7-2 to TRBJ2-5; the D is unclear. This CDR3 is 15 amino acids long. CDR1 is SGHTA and CDR2 is FQGNSA in the germline V gene. Trimming took off 3 bases at V and 7 bases at J, with 18 bases between the two ends. Looking up the rest from reference TRBV7-2 and TRBJ2-5 gives the full variable domain: GAGVSQSPSNKVTEKGKDVELRCDPISGHTALYWYRQSLGQGLEFLIYFQGNSAPDKSGLPSDRFSAERTGGSVSTLTIQRTQQEDSAVYLCASSFTLRHLWTQYFGPGTRLLVL.

This clonotype was counted ten times or more. CDR3 in amino acids: CASSSPRIQYF. The CDR3 DNA reads TGTGCCAGCAGTTCTCCCCGTATTCAGTACTTC. This rearrangement joins TRBV28 to TRBJ2-4; no clear D. Germline V lookup: CDR1 MDHEN, CDR2 SYDVKM. The CDR3 extends over 11 amino acids. V was cut by 4 bases and J by 10 bases, with 8 bases left in between.

The gene calls are TRBV15 and TRBJ1-6; D gene unclear. The CDR3 contains 15 residues. V was shortened by 6 bases and J by 6 bases, with 15 bases between the two germline ends. Germline V gives CDR1 LNHNV, CDR2 YYDKDF (reference sequence). The CDR3 protein is CATSAGLASNSPLHF. The DNA for the CDR3 is TGTGCCACCAGTGCCGGACTGGCGAGTAATTCACCCCTCCACTTT. Full variable domain (outside the CDR3, taken from reference TRBV15 and TRBJ1-6): DAMVIQNPRYQVTQFGKPVTLSCSQTLNHNVMYWYQQKSSQAPKLLFHYYDKDFNNEADTPDNFQSRRPNTSFCFLDIRSPGLGDTAMYLCATSAGLASNSPLHFGNGTRLTVT.

By share, this clonotype counts as medium-sized. The chain carries TRBV27 and TRBJ2-5; the match to TRBD2 covers 12 bases. The CDR3 runs to 15 residues. CDR1 is MNHEY and CDR2 is SMNVEV in the germline V gene (reference sequence). V gave up 3 bases and J gave up 5 bases; unmatched junction bases: 4. The CDR3 coding sequence is TGTGCCAGCAGTTTCCTAGCGGGAGGGCGCGAGACCCAGTACTTC. Translating gives CASSFLAGGRETQYF.

This clonotype was observed at least ten times. The chain is built from TRBV19 and TRBJ2-7; 13 bases map to TRBD2. V shed 5 bases, J shed 5 bases, and the junction held 6 bases outside the gene matches. Per germline, CDR1 LNHDA and CDR2 SQIVND (reference sequence). The CDR3 consists of 15 residues. CDR3 DNA sequence: TGTGCCAGTAGTGCGACCGGGACTAGCGGGGACGAGCAGTACTTC. This sequence encodes CASSATGTSGDEQYF.

This clonotype was found many times. The J gene is TRBJ1-2, the V gene TRBV2, with 7 bases fitting TRBD1. The CDR3 is made up of 12 amino acids. Germline V lookup: CDR1 SNHLY, CDR2 FYNNEI. After removal of 8 bases from V and 5 bases from J, the junction contained 5 bases not matched to a gene. CDR3 coding DNA: TGTGCCAGCGACATACAGGGGTATGGCTACACCTTC. Translation: CASDIQGYGYTF. The variable domain in full, completed from reference TRBV2 and TRBJ1-2, reads EPEVTQTPSHQVTQMGQEVILRCVPISNHLYFYWYRQILGQKVEFLVSFYNNEISEKSEIFDDQFSVERPDGSNFTLKIRSTKLEDSAMYFCASDIQGYGYTFGSGTRLTVV.

Many counts were recorded for this clonotype. The chain couples TRBV27 to TRBJ1-2; D gene unclear. The CDR3 sequence is 13 residues long. The germline V gene encodes CDR1 MNHEY and CDR2 SMNVEV (reference sequence). V was cut by 6 bases and J by 2 bases, with 10 bases left in between. CDR3 in amino acids: CASRSRLNYGYTF. CDR3 DNA sequence: TGTGCCAGCAGATCACGGCTGAACTATGGCTACACCTTC.

This chain connects TRBV2 to TRBJ2-2; 7 bases agree with TRBD1. With V trimmed by 5 bases and J by 1 base, 4 bases remained unmatched. The germline V gene encodes CDR1 SNHLY and CDR2 FYNNEI. This CDR3 has 15 residues. The CDR3 loop reads CASSFRQGNTGELFF. CDR3 nucleotides: TGTGCCAGCAGTTTTCGACAGGGGAACACCGGGGAGCTGTTTTTT.

The rearrangement links TRBV6-1 to TRBJ1-1; D is undetermined. Germline V gene sequence: CDR1 MNHNS, CDR2 SASEGT. Deletions cut 2 bases from V and 0 bases from J, with 10 bases between. The CDR3 loop spans 15 amino acids. The CDR3 reads CASSEQDELNTEAFF. CDR3 in DNA: TGTGCCAGCAGTGAACAGGACGAGTTGAACACTGAAGCTTTCTTT.

This clonotype was observed a few times. This chain links TRBV6-1 with TRBJ1-2, with 9 bases aligning to TRBD1. V was clipped by 0 bases and J by 8 bases; unmatched bases: 7. CDR3 length equals 15 residues. Germline values: CDR1 MNHNS, CDR2 SASEGT. In DNA, the CDR3 is TGTGCCAGCAGTGAAGCGGACAGGGGCCATGAGGGCTACACCTTC. Translated: CASSEADRGHEGYTF.

This clonotype was seen repeatedly, ten times or more. The rearrangement joins TRBV28 to TRBJ2-3, with D perhaps TRBD1 (5 bases). The CDR3 spans 13 residues. Trimming removed 6 bases at V and 7 bases at J, with 14 bases between. Germline values: CDR1 MDHEN, CDR2 SYDVKM. The CDR3 sequence: CASRRQSQNTQYF. The CDR3, as DNA: TGTGCCAGCAGAAGACAGAGCCAAAATACGCAGTATTTT. The whole variable domain, filled in from reference TRBV28 and TRBJ2-3, reads DVKVTQSSRYLVKRTGEKVFLECVQDMDHENMFWYRQDPGLGLRLIYFSYDVKMKEKGDIPEGYSVSREKKERFSLILESASTNQTSMYLCASRRQSQNTQYFGPGTRLTVL.

V usage is TRBV20-1 and J usage is TRBJ2-7, with TRBD2 matching 10 bases. Germline lookup yields CDR1 DFQATT and CDR2 SNEGSKA (reference sequence). V lost 1 base to trimming and J lost 5 bases; unmatched junction nucleotides: 8. The CDR3 consists of 15 residues. The CDR3 coding sequence is TGCAGTGCTAGAGGGGCGGGACTAGCGCTGAACGAGCAGTACTTC. This codes for CSARGAGLALNEQYF.

The chain carries TRBV15 and TRBJ2-5; D gene uncertain. This CDR3 is 15 amino acids long. V was trimmed by 0 bases and J by 5 bases, leaving 13 bases between them. Germline V CDR1 and CDR2: LNHNV, YYDKDF (reference sequence). In DNA form, the CDR3 reads TGTGCCACCAGCAGAGATGCGGTAGTAGGGGAGACCCAGTACTTC. It codes for CATSRDAVVGETQYF.

This chain connects TRBV12-3 or TRBV12-4 to TRBJ1-3, with D maybe TRBD1 (5 bases). The V and J ends lost 5 bases and 2 bases respectively, with 16 bases between them. The CDR3 consists of 16 residues. The CDR3 region is CASSTRRAGTGNTIYF. The DNA of the CDR3 is TGTGCCAGCAGTACAAGGCGGGCAGGGACTGGAAACACCATATATTTT.

The chain couples TRBV29-1 to TRBJ2-7; D remains ambiguous. The CDR3 is 13 amino acids. Trimming shortened V by 7 bases and J by 2 bases, and 15 bases separated the two germline ends. The germline CDR1 and CDR2 sequences are SQVTM and ANQGSEA. The CDR3 loop is CSATGTTPYEQYF. For the CDR3, the DNA is TGCAGCGCTACGGGCACGACGCCCTACGAGCAGTACTTC.

This chain uses TRBV6-1 with TRBJ1-2; D is undetermined. Deletions cut 4 bases from V and 4 bases from J, with 13 bases between. The CDR3 is 14 residues long. The germline CDR1 and CDR2 sequences are MNHNS and SASEGT. CDR3 sequence (DNA): TGTGCCAGCAGTGGTATGATAAACAGCTATGGCTACACCTTC. Translating gives CASSGMINSYGYTF.

This clonotype came up a few times. The chain couples TRBV12-3 or TRBV12-4 to TRBJ2-2, with 8 positions matching TRBD1. This CDR3 is 14 amino acids long. J gave up 4 bases and V 10 bases, and 8 bases lay outside the gene matches. This CDR3 reads CANKRQGSTGELFF. The CDR3 region has the DNA TGTGCCAACAAACGACAGGGGAGCACCGGGGAGCTGTTTTTT.

This clonotype showed up many times. This chain connects TRBV6-2 or TRBV6-3 to TRBJ2-5; possibly TRBD1 for D (6 bases). Germline-derived CDR1 and CDR2 are MNHEY and SVGEGT. V was clipped by 3 bases and J by 5 bases, with 25 bases between them. CDR3 length: 18 amino acids. DNA of the CDR3: TGTGCCAGCAGTTATCAGCAAGACAAGGACGGGACAAGGGAGACCCAGTACTTC. It translates to CASSYQQDKDGTRETQYF.

The chain has TRBV6-5 and TRBJ2-7; 10 bases fit TRBD2. The ends lost 0 bases at V and 2 bases at J; junction bases unmatched: 4. The CDR3 length is 16 residues. Germline CDR1 MNHEY, CDR2 SVGAGI. The CDR3: CASSYSSTSGAYEQYF. CDR3 bases: TGTGCCAGCAGTTACTCTAGTACTAGCGGGGCCTACGAGCAGTACTTC.

This clonotype was seen many times. The chain is built from TRBV12-3 or TRBV12-4 and TRBJ1-1; 7 bases are shared with TRBD1. J lost 1 base, V lost 5 bases, and 7 bases had no gene match. There are 15 residues in the CDR3. The CDR3 is CASSEGQPGNTEAFF. CDR3 nucleotide sequence: TGTGCCAGCAGTGAGGGACAGCCCGGGAACACTGAAGCTTTCTTT.

This clonotype came up once. The genes are TRBV27 and TRBJ2-5; TRBD2 might be the D (6 bases). The V and J ends lost 3 bases and 5 bases respectively, with 16 bases between them. The CDR3 has 15 residues. The germline gives CDR1 MNHEY, CDR2 SMNVEV (reference sequence). In DNA, the CDR3 is TGTGCCAGCAGTTTGGGACTCACGCAAGGGGAGACCCAGTACTTC. The encoded protein is CASSLGLTQGETQYF.

The chain is built from TRBV20-1 and TRBJ2-7; D gene ambiguous. The germline V and J ends were trimmed by 2 bases and 3 bases, with 8 bases remaining between them. The CDR3 covers 12 residues. Germline V CDR1 and CDR2: DFQATT, SNEGSKA (reference sequence). The CDR3 is CSARFPIYEQYF. The CDR3 DNA is TGCAGTGCTAGATTCCCTATCTACGAGCAGTACTTC.

This chain links TRBV7-8 with TRBJ2-2; D may be TRBD1 (6 bases). Germline loops: CDR1 SGHVS, CDR2 FQNEAQ. V gave up 1 base and J gave up 6 bases, with 12 bases separating them. CDR3 length: 15 amino acids. The DNA for the CDR3 is TGTGCCAGCAGCTTAGGAGGGGGAACGGCCGGGGAGCTGTTTTTT. This codes for CASSLGGGTAGELFF.

The sample holds many counts of this clonotype. The chain links TRBV28 to TRBJ2-7; 8 nucleotides line up with TRBD1. The V gene's germline CDR1 is MDHEN and CDR2 SYDVKM. The CDR3 covers 15 residues. Trimming cost V 6 bases and J 2 bases; bases outside gene matches: 9. This CDR3 is CASSLLTGGPYEQYF. In DNA, the CDR3 is TGTGCCAGCAGCCTGCTAACAGGGGGACCCTACGAGCAGTACTTC.

This clonotype appeared many times. The rearrangement joins TRBV24-1 to TRBJ1-2; D is undetermined. The germline gives CDR1 KGHDR, CDR2 SFDVKD. CDR3 length equals 13 residues. Trimming took 6 bases from V and 4 from J, leaving 11 bases between them. CDR3 residues: CATSPAATYGYTF. CDR3 sequence (DNA): TGTGCCACCAGTCCGGCAGCGACCTATGGCTACACCTTC.

This clonotype came up a few times. The rearrangement links TRBV10-3 to TRBJ2-5, with a possible D match to TRBD2 (5 bases). This CDR3 contains 14 residues. Germline CDR1 is ENHRY and CDR2 is SYGVKD. Trimming took off 3 bases at V and 5 bases at J, with 13 bases between the two ends. The DNA of the CDR3 is TGTGCCATCAGTGAAAGTAGGGCGGGCGAGACCCAGTACTTC. This encodes CAISESRAGETQYF.

This clonotype came up many times. V and J are TRBV12-3 or TRBV12-4 and TRBJ2-7; 12 bases are a match to TRBD2. The CDR3 loop spans 17 amino acids. V was clipped by 6 bases and J by 3 bases; unmatched bases: 12. The DNA of the CDR3 is TGTGCCAGCAGCCCGAAACGGACTAGCGGGGCGATCTACGAGCAGTACTTC. Translating it yields CASSPKRTSGAIYEQYF.

Here the CDR3 DNA reads TGTGCCAGCAGTGAAGAAAGTTGGGCTTCCGGGGAGCTGTTTTTT. Its protein is CASSEESWASGELFF. The genes are TRBV6-1 and TRBJ2-2; D uncertain. Germline CDR1 reads MNHNS; CDR2 reads SASEGT. The V and J ends lost 1 base and 6 bases respectively, with 12 bases between them. The CDR3 consists of 15 residues.

The chain carries TRBV19 and TRBJ2-5; D gene ambiguous. Trimming shortened V by 1 base and J by 4 bases, and 13 bases separated the two germline ends. Germline lookup yields CDR1 LNHDA and CDR2 SQIVND (reference sequence). The CDR3 contains 15 residues. DNA for the CDR3: TGTGCCAGTAGTATAGGGGCTGGCAGTGTAGAGACCCAGTACTTC. Its protein product is CASSIGAGSVETQYF.

The genes are TRBV19 and TRBJ2-7, with a tentative D call TRBD1 (7 bases). The germline V gene encodes CDR1 LNHDA and CDR2 SQIVND (reference sequence). CDR3 length equals 13 residues. The V gene lost 6 bases and the J gene lost 4 bases, with 13 bases spanning the gap. The CDR3 coding sequence is TGTGCCAGTAGCCGCGGGACAGATTACGAGCAGTACTTC. Translation gives CASSRGTDYEQYF.